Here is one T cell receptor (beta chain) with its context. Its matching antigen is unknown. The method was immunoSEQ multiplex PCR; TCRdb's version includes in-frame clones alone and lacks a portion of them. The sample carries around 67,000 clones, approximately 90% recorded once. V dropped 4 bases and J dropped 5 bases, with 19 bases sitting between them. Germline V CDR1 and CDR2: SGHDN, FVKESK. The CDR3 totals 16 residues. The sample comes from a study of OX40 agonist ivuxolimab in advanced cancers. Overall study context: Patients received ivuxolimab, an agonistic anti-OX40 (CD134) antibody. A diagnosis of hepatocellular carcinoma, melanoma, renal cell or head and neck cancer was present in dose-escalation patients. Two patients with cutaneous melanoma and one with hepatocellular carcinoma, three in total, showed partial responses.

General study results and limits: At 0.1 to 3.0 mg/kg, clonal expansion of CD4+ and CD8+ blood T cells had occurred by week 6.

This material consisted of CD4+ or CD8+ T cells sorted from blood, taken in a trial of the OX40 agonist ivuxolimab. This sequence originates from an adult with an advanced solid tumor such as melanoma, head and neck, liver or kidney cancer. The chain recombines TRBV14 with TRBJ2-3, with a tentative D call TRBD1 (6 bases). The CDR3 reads CASSLRWGPFRDTQYF. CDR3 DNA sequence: TGTGCCAGCAGCCTTCGCTGGGGGCCGTTTAGAGATACGCAGTATTTT.